A selection of T cell receptor beta chains follows, all from one sample in a study of cytomegalovirus exposure and HLA in healthy donors. Some clones are missing from TCRdb's copy, which holds only in-frame ones; the method was immunoSEQ multiplex PCR. Of hundreds of thousands of clones in the sample, around 80% were seen once. Sequencing was done on a sample of PBMCs. These receptor sequences come from a woman aged 60-75 years in good health and CMV-seropositive. The CDR3 runs from the conserved cysteine through the conserved F or W. The D gene is left open where the match is weak. Clone size is not always given. Where it is, it says once, few, many or a class for expanded clones.

J gene,D gene,clone size,CDR3 length,V gene,CDR3 DNA,CDR3 protein
TRBJ2-5,-,-,14,TRBV4-1,TGCGCCAGCAGCCAATCTCTCAGGGGAGAGACCCAGTACTTC,CASSQSLRGETQYF
TRBJ2-5,TRBD2,-,16,TRBV7-9,TGTGCCAGCAGTGCCGGGACTAGCGGGAGCGGCGAGACCCAGTACTTC,CASSAGTSGSGETQYF
TRBJ1-4,TRBD1,-,15,TRBV4-1,TGCGCCAGCAGCCAACTAGGGACAGGGGAGGAAAAACTGTTTTTT,CASSQLGTGEEKLFF
TRBJ2-5,-,-,13,TRBV5-4,TGTGCCAGCAGCTTGGTAGGCGGAGAGACCCAGTACTTC,CASSLVGGETQYF
TRBJ2-5,TRBD2,-,16,TRBV5-1,TGCGCCAGCAGCGGGGGGGGAGGCTCCGCGTATGAGACCCAGTACTTC,CASSGGGGSAYETQYF
TRBJ2-7,TRBD1,few,14,TRBV5-1,TGCGCCAGCAGCGGGGACAGGGCCGCCTGGGAGCAGTACTTC,CASSGDRAAWEQYF
TRBJ1-5,-,-,18,TRBV6-1,TGTGCCAGCAGTGAAGCGCTGTTTGGGGGCTATCGCAATCAGCCCCAGCATTTT,CASSEALFGGYRNQPQHF
TRBJ2-2,-,-,15,TRBV28,TGTGCCAGCAGCCCGAGGACACATCGGGCCGGGGAGCTGTTTTTT,CASSPRTHRAGELFF
TRBJ2-5,TRBD2,once,14,TRBV2,TGTGCCAGCAGTGAAGAACTAGCGGAAGAGACCCAGTACTTC,CASSEELAEETQYF
TRBJ2-1,TRBD1,-,17,TRBV7-9,TGTTCCAGCAGCTTAGTTCGACAGGGAGCCGGCTACAATGAGCAGTTCTTC,CSSSLVRQGAGYNEQFF
TRBJ1-1,-,once,13,TRBV5-4,TGTGCCAGCAAACCACCAGGCAACACTGAAGCTTTCTTT,CASKPPGNTEAFF
TRBJ1-4,-,-,16,TRBV7-9,TGTGCCAGCAGCAAGGCAGGGGCAGCAACTAATGAAAAACTGTTTTTT,CASSKAGAATNEKLFF
TRBJ2-5,-,-,15,TRBV19,TGTGCCAGTAGTATGGTCAGGGGTGGATTGGAGACCCAGTACTTC,CASSMVRGGLETQYF
TRBJ2-7,-,-,15,TRBV7-6,TGTGCCAGCAGCCCTGGACAGCCCTTACCCTACGAGCAGTACTTC,CASSPGQPLPYEQYF
TRBJ2-5,-,-,15,TRBV4-3,TGCGCCAGCAGCCAAGATGGAGGGGCCGGGAAGACCCAGTACTTC,CASSQDGGAGKTQYF
TRBJ2-7,-,-,12,TRBV7-9,TGTGCCAGCAGCCGTACAGGAAACGAGCAGTACTTC,CASSRTGNEQYF
TRBJ2-3,TRBD2,-,15,TRBV6-4,TGTGCCAGCAGTGAGGAGACTAGCAGCACAGATACGCAGTATTTT,CASSEETSSTDTQYF
TRBJ2-6,-,-,15,TRBV28,TGTGCCAGTATGGAGGAGGGCTCTGGGGCCAACGTCCTGACTTTC,CASMEEGSGANVLTF
TRBJ2-1,-,-,13,TRBV29-1,TGCAGCGTGACTCGGAGCTCCTACAATGAGCAGTTCTTC,CSVTRSSYNEQFF
TRBJ1-2,-,-,13,TRBV28,TGTGCCATCTTCGGTGGACAGCGCTATGGCTACACCTTC,CAIFGGQRYGYTF
TRBJ1-2,-,-,13,TRBV23-1,TGCGCCAGCTCTCAAGTCAGGGGAGGGGGCTACACCTTC,CASSQVRGGGYTF
TRBJ2-5,TRBD2,-,18,TRBV4-2,TGTGCCAGCAGCCAAGATTGGGGTTGGCGGGGGGAAGGAGAGACCCAGTACTTC,CASSQDWGWRGEGETQYF
TRBJ2-2,TRBD2,once,17,TRBV7-3,TGTGCCAGCAGCTTAATCCTAGCGGGGGGGAGCACCGGGGAGCTGTTTTTT,CASSLILAGGSTGELFF